The TCR beta chain described here comes from a study of Graves' ophthalmopathy and Graves' hyperthyroidism. Looking at the study overall: Peripheral blood samples were taken at initial diagnosis, before any treatment. Study-wide findings and caveats: Ophthalmopathy progression was predicted with about 71% sensitivity and about 72% specificity.

This clonotype was detected ten times or more. What it binds is unknown. PBMCs were isolated from an approximately 10 ml sample of fresh peripheral blood. Germline values: CDR1 MNHNY, CDR2 SVGAGI (reference sequence). CDR3 length: 14 residues. Trimming took 7 bases from V and 2 from J, leaving 12 bases between them. The study amplified TCR beta CDR3 regions using RNA transcripts. RT-PCR in the first round used HTBI primers; a second-round multiplex PCR followed. TCRdb recomputed calls from the multiplex PCR reads with MiXCR, one row per CDR3 protein. The sample holds approximately 700,000 distinct CDR3 sequences, 40% seen once.

This sequence originates from an adult man with Graves' ophthalmopathy. The chain has TRBV6-6 and TRBJ1-3; maybe TRBD1 (6 bases). The specimen sequenced was peripheral blood. In DNA form, the CDR3 reads TGTGCCAGCATCTTCGACAGGACTGGAAACACCATATATTTT. Translation gives CASIFDRTGNTIYF.